Sequencing of this TCR beta chain was carried out in a study of T cells after yellow fever vaccination. Turning to the study itself: Some fractions had low cell numbers, and these were prepared with SMART-Seq v4 Ultra Low Input.

Germline V CDR1 and CDR2: KGHSH, LQKENI. This CDR3 region has 16 residues. V was cut by 2 bases and J by 0 bases, with 8 bases left in between. TCRdb re-derived calls from the 5' RACE reads in MiXCR, one entry per CDR3 protein. The sample yields just under 600,000 distinct CDR3 sequences, roughly 13% seen once. The sequence was obtained from a young man who received the YFV17D yellow fever vaccine. The V and J genes are TRBV18 and TRBJ2-6; D gene unclear. The source material was PBMCs, sampled on the day of the yellow fever booster vaccination. CDR3 protein: CASSPTASSGANVLTF. The CDR3 DNA is TGTGCCAGCTCACCAACCGCGAGCTCTGGGGCCAACGTCCTGACTTTC.